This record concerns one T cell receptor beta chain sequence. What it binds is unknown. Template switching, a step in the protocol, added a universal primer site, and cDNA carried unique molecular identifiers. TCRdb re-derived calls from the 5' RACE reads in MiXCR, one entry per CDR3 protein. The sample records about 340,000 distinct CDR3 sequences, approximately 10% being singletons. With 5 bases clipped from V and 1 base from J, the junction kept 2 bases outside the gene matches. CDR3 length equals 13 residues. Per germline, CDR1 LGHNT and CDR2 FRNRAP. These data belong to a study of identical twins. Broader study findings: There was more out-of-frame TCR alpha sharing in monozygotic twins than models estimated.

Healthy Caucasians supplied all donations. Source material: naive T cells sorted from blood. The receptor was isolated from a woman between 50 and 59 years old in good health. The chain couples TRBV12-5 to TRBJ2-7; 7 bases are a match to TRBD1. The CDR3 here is CASGTGESYEQYF. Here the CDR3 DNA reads TGTGCTAGTGGTACAGGGGAGTCCTACGAGCAGTACTTC. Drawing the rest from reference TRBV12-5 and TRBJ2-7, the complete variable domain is DARVTQTPRHKVTEMGQEVTMRCQPILGHNTVFWYRQTMMQGLELLAYFRNRAPLDDSGMPKDRFSAEMPDATLATLKIQPSEPRDSAVYFCASGTGESYEQYFGPGTRLTVT.